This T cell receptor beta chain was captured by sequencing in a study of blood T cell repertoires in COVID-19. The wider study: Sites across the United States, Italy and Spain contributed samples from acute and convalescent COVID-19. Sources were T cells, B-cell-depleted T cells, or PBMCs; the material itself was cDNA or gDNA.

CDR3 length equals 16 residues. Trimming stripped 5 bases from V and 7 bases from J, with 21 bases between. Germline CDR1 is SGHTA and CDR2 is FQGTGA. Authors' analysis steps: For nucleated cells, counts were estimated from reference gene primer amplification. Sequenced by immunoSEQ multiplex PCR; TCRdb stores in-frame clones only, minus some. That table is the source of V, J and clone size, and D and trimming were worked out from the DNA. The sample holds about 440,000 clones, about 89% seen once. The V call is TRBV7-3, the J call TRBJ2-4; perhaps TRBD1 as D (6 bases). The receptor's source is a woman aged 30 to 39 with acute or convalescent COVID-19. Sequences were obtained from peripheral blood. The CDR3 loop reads CASSRGPGQGPNIQYF. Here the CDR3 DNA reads TGTGCCAGCAGCCGTGGACCGGGACAAGGCCCTAACATTCAGTACTTC.